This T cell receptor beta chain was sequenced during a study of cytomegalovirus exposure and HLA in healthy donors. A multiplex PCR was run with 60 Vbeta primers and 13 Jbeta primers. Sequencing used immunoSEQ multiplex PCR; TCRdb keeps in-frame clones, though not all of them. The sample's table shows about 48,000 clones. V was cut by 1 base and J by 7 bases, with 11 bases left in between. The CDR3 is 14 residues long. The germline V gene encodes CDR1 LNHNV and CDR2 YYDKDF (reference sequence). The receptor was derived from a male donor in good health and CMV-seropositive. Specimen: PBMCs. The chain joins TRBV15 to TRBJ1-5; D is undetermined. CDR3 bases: TGTGCCACCAGCAGAGTGGAGGGTGAACAGCCCCAGCATTTT. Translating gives CATSRVEGEQPQHF.